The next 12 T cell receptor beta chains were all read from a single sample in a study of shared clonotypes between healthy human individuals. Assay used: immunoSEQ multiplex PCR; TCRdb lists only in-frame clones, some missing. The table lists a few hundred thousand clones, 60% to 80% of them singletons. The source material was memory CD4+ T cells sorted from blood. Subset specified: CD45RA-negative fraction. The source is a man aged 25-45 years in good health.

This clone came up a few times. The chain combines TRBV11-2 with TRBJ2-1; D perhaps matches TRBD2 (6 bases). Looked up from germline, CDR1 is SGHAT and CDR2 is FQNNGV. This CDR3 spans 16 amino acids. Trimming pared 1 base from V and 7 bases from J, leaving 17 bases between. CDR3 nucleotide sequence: TGTGCCAGCAGCTTAGTCACCGGGAGAACGGATAATGAGCAGTTCTTC. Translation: CASSLVTGRTDNEQFF.

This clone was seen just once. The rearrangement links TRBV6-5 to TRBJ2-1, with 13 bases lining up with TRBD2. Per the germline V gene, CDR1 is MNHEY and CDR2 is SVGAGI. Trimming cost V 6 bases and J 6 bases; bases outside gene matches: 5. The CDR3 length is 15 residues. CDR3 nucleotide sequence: TGTGCCAGCAGAACCGGGACTAGCGGGACCAATGAGCAGTTCTTC. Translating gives CASRTGTSGTNEQFF.

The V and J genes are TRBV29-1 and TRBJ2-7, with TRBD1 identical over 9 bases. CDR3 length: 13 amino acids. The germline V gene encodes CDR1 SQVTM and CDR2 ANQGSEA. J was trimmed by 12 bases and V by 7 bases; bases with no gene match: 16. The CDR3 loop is CSAIRQGEAFRYF. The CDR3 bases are TGCAGCGCAATAAGACAGGGGGAAGCCTTTCGGTACTTC.

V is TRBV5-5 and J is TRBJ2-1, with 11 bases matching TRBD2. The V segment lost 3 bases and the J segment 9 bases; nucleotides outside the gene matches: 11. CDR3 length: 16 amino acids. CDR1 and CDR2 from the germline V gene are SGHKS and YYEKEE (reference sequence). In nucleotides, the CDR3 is TGTGCCAGCAGCTCGGGACTAGCGGCACCTTGGGCTGAGCAGTTCTTC. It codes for CASSSGLAAPWAEQFF.

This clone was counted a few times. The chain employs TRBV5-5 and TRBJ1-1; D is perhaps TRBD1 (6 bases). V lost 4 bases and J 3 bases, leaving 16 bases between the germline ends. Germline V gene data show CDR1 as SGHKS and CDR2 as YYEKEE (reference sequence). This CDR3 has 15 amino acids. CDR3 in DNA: TGTGCCAGCAGCCGTCAAGGGGGGCCGTACACTGAAGCTTTCTTT. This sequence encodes CASSRQGGPYTEAFF.

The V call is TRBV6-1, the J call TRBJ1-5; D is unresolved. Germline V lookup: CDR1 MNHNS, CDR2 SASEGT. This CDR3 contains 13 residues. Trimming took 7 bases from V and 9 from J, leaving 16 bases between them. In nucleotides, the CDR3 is TGTGCCAGCACTTTTTCATCTTTGTTGCCCCAGCATTTT. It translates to CASTFSSLLPQHF.

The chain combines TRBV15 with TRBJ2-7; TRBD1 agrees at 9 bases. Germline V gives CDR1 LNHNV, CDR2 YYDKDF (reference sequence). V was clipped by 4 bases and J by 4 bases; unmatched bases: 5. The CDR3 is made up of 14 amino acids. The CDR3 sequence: CATSIDRGGYEQYF. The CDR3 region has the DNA TGTGCCACCAGCATAGACAGGGGGGGTTACGAGCAGTACTTC.

Here the CDR3 reads CASSQFSRDTEAFF. In DNA form, the CDR3 reads TGTGCCAGCAGCCAATTTAGCAGGGACACTGAAGCTTTCTTT. This chain connects TRBV6-5 to TRBJ1-1, with D tentatively TRBD1 (5 bases). V lost 6 bases, J lost 3 bases, and 14 bases lay in between. The germline V gene has CDR1 MNHEY and CDR2 SVGAGI. The CDR3 sequence is 14 residues long.

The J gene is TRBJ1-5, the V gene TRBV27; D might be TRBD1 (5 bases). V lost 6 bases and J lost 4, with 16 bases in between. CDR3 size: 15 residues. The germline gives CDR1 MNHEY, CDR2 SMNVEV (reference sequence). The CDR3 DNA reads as TGTGCCAGCAGAAGCGGGGTCGGGGCGAATCAGCCCCAGCATTTT. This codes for CASRSGVGANQPQHF.

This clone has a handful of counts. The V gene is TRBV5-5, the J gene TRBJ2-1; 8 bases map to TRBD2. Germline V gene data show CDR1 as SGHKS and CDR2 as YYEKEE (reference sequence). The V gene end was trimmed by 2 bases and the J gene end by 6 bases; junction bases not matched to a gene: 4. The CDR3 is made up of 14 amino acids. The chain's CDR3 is CASSLAGVVNEQFF. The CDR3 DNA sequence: TGTGCCAGCAGCTTAGCGGGAGTAGTCAATGAGCAGTTCTTC. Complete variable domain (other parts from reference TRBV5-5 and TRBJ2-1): DAGVTQSPTHLIKTRGQQVTLRCSPISGHKSVSWYQQVLGQGPQFIFQYYEKEERGRGNFPDRFSARQFPNYSSELNVNALLLGDSALYLCASSLAGVVNEQFFGPGTRLTVL.

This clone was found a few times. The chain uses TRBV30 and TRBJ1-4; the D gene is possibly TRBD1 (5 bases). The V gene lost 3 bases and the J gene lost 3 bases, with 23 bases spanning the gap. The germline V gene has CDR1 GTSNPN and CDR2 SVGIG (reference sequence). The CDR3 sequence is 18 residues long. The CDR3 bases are TGTGCCTGGAGCCCCGGGTTTCAGGGAAGTACGGCTAATGAAAAACTGTTTTTT. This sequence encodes CAWSPGFQGSTANEKLFF.

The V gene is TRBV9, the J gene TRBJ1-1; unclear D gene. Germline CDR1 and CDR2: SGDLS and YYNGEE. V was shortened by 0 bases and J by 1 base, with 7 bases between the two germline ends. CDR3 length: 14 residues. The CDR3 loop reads CASSVVSENTEAFF. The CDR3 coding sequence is TGTGCCAGCAGCGTAGTATCAGAGAACACTGAAGCTTTCTTT. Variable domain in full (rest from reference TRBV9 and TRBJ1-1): DSGVTQTPKHLITATGQRVTLRCSPRSGDLSVYWYQQSLDQGLQFLIQYYNGEERAKGNILERFSAQQFPDLHSELNLSSLELGDSALYFCASSVVSENTEAFFGQGTRLTVV.